A single sample gave rise to the 17 T cell receptor beta chains below, sequenced in a study of long-term antiretroviral therapy in people with HIV. Runs used v3.0 of the immunoSEQ assay and were done at survey level. Libraries were prepared by immunoSEQ multiplex PCR; TCRdb keeps only in-frame clonotypes and omits some of them. The sample holds over 15,000 clones, approximately 80% seen once. This material consisted of unsorted PBMCs, taken 0.1 years before starting antiretroviral therapy. The receptors shown here come from a man aged 18 to 30 with HIV.

CDR3 protein: CASSTGFEGTDTQYF. The CDR3, as DNA: TGTGCCAGCAGTACGGGGTTCGAGGGAACAGATACGCAGTATTTT. The J gene is TRBJ2-3, the V gene TRBV25-1, with D perhaps TRBD2 (5 bases). The germline V and J ends were trimmed by 5 bases and 3 bases, with 15 bases remaining between them. CDR1 and CDR2 (germline): MGHDK, SYGVNS. This CDR3 is built from 15 residues. Drawing the rest from reference TRBV25-1 and TRBJ2-3, the complete variable domain is EADIYQTPRYLVIGTGKKITLECSQTMGHDKMYWYQQDPGMELHLIHYSYGVNSTEKGDLSSESTVSRIRTEHFPLTLESARPSHTSQYLCASSTGFEGTDTQYFGPGTRLTVL.

This clone is labeled medium-sized. This sample also contains other DNA sequences that code for the same CDR3. The chain employs TRBV19 and TRBJ2-7; tentative D call: TRBD1 (6 bases). V was cut by 1 base and J by 2 bases, with 9 bases left in between. The germline V gene encodes CDR1 LNHDA and CDR2 SQIVND (reference sequence). The CDR3 is made up of 14 amino acids. In nucleotides, the CDR3 is TGTGCCAGTAGTATAGGCACAGGGACCTACGAGCAGTACTTC. Its translation is CASSIGTGTYEQYF.

This clone is a singleton in its sample. V usage is TRBV5-8 and J usage is TRBJ2-5; TRBD2 matches at 13 bases. The CDR3 covers 17 residues. CDR1 and CDR2 from the germline V gene are SGHTS and YDEGEE. The V segment lost 1 base and the J segment 4 bases; nucleotides outside the gene matches: 7. For the CDR3, the DNA is TGTGCCAGCAGCTTGTTTACTAGCGGGAGGGCCGTAGAGACCCAGTACTTC. Encoded protein: CASSLFTSGRAVETQYF.

V usage is TRBV30 and J usage is TRBJ1-2; no clear D gene. This CDR3 comprises 14 residues. The V gene lost 4 bases and the J gene lost 8 bases, with 20 bases spanning the gap. The germline gives CDR1 GTSNPN, CDR2 SVGIG (reference sequence). The CDR3 nucleotides are TGTGCCTGGACCATAACCTGGGGAGGTGGCGGCTACACCTTC. Its protein product is CAWTITWGGGGYTF. The full variable domain, its missing parts supplied by reference TRBV30 and TRBJ1-2, is SQTIHQWPATLVQPVGSPLSLECTVEGTSNPNLYWYRQAAGRGLQLLFYSVGIGQISSEVPQNLSASRPQDRQFILSSKKLLLSDSGFYLCAWTITWGGGGYTFGSGTRLTVV.

On this clone itself: This same CDR3 is encoded by further DNA sequences in the sample. The chain uses TRBV19 and TRBJ2-7, with 7 positions matching TRBD1. The CDR3 totals 14 residues. From germline, CDR1 is LNHDA and CDR2 SQIVND (reference sequence). V dropped 1 base and J dropped 2; count of bases not matched to a gene: 2. This chain's CDR3 is CASSIGTGTYEQYF. In DNA, the CDR3 is TGTGCCAGTAGTATAGGGACAGGAACCTACGAGCAGTACTTC.

The gene calls are TRBV10-3 and TRBJ2-2, with D hard to call. The CDR3 has 13 residues. Trimming pared 10 bases from V and 4 bases from J, leaving 13 bases between. The germline V gene encodes CDR1 ENHRY and CDR2 SYGVKD. CDR3 in amino acids: CATQTQPTGELFF. In DNA, the CDR3 is TGTGCCACCCAGACGCAGCCCACCGGGGAGCTGTTTTTT.

V usage is TRBV4-2 and J usage is TRBJ2-7; D not resolved. The CDR3 is 15 amino acids. Trimming stripped 1 base from V and 6 bases from J, with 16 bases between. Germline CDR1 is LGHNA and CDR2 is YNFKEQ. CDR3 residues: CASSQGGARPGEQYF. The CDR3 nucleotides are TGTGCCAGCAGCCAAGGGGGTGCCAGACCTGGCGAGCAGTACTTC.

The V and J genes are TRBV1 and TRBJ2-7; the listed D gene, TRBD2, was not tested against the DNA. TRBV1 is tagged as a pseudogene. CDR3 length: 16 amino acids. CDR3: CTSSQDSLADSYEQYF. CDR3 DNA sequence: TGCACCAGCAGCCAAGATAGTCTAGCGGACTCCTACGAGCAGTACTTC.

The chain links TRBV4-3 to TRBJ2-3, with 7 positions matching TRBD2. CDR3 length equals 15 residues. V lost 1 base and J lost 3; bases outside the gene matches: 4. CDR1 and CDR2 from the germline V gene are LGHNA and YSLEER. The CDR3 here is CASSQVGGSTDTQYF. The DNA of the CDR3 is TGCGCCAGCAGCCAAGTGGGGGGGTCGACAGATACGCAGTATTTT.

The chain couples TRBV28 to TRBJ1-5; tentative D call: TRBD1 (6 bases). V dropped 9 bases and J dropped 3 bases, with 27 bases sitting between them. Germline loops: CDR1 MDHEN, CDR2 SYDVKM. This CDR3 is built from 18 residues. DNA for the CDR3: TGTGCCAGTTTCTCCAACAGGGAAGGTTTTTTTGTCAATCAGCCCCAGCATTTT. Amino acid sequence: CASFSNREGFFVNQPQHF.

This rearrangement joins TRBV11-2 to TRBJ1-3; no definite D call. Germline V lookup: CDR1 SGHAT, CDR2 FQNNGV. The CDR3 is made up of 15 amino acids. The V end was cut by 1 base, the J end by 0 bases, with 7 bases between. The CDR3 sequence: CASSLGASSGNTIYF. The CDR3, as DNA: TGTGCCAGCAGCTTAGGAGCGAGCTCTGGAAACACCATATATTTT.

In this sample, this clone turned up once. V usage is TRBV6-1 and J usage is TRBJ2-5; tentative D call: TRBD2 (5 bases). Between the trimmed V and J ends, which lost 0 bases and 5 bases, there was a span of 13 bases. This CDR3 is 15 amino acids long. Germline V gives CDR1 MNHNS, CDR2 SASEGT. CDR3: CASSEAYSEEETQYF. CDR3 nucleotides: TGTGCCAGCAGTGAAGCCTATAGCGAGGAGGAGACCCAGTACTTC.

V and J are TRBV18 and TRBJ2-7; weak D call: TRBD1 (5 bases). Germline CDR1 reads KGHSH; CDR2 reads LQKENI. The CDR3 covers 16 residues. Deletions cut 2 bases from V and 5 bases from J, with 19 bases between. The CDR3 DNA reads as TGTGCCAGCTCACCATGGCCCAACAAGGTAGGGGACGAGCAGTACTTC. Its translation is CASSPWPNKVGDEQYF.

The chain employs TRBV4-1 and TRBJ2-7; tentatively, D is TRBD2 (6 bases). The germline gives CDR1 MGHRA, CDR2 YSYEKL. This CDR3 is built from 15 residues. Trimming stripped 0 bases from V and 2 bases from J, with 11 bases between. This chain's CDR3 is CASSQEFGGTYEQYF. The CDR3, as DNA: TGCGCCAGCAGCCAAGAGTTTGGGGGGACCTACGAGCAGTACTTC.

The V call is TRBV5-1, the J call TRBJ2-1; D is possibly TRBD1 or TRBD2 (6 bases each). Trimming shortened V by 2 bases and J by 2 bases, and 14 bases separated the two germline ends. Germline lookup yields CDR1 SGHRS and CDR2 YFSETQ. CDR3 size: 16 residues. In nucleotides, the CDR3 is TGCGCCAGCAGCTTCCGAACGGGGGCCACCTACAATGAGCAGTTCTTC. Protein product: CASSFRTGATYNEQFF.

The CDR3 loop reads CASSLSPRYQPQHF. CDR3 in DNA: TGTGCCAGCAGTTTATCCCCGCGGTATCAGCCCCAGCATTTT. V gene TRBV28 combines with J gene TRBJ1-5; D gene unclear. The CDR3 contains 14 residues. The V gene lost 1 base and the J gene lost 5 bases, with 9 bases spanning the gap. Germline V gene lookup returns CDR1 MDHEN and CDR2 SYDVKM. Filled out from reference TRBV28 and TRBJ1-5, the complete variable domain reads DVKVTQSSRYLVKRTGEKVFLECVQDMDHENMFWYRQDPGLGLRLIYFSYDVKMKEKGDIPEGYSVSREKKERFSLILESASTNQTSMYLCASSLSPRYQPQHFGDGTRLSIL.

This chain links TRBV11-2 with TRBJ1-1; 7 bases map to TRBD1. V gave up 1 base and J gave up 3 bases; unmatched junction bases: 5. The CDR3 has 15 amino acids. Germline lookup yields CDR1 SGHAT and CDR2 FQNNGV. This chain's CDR3 is CASSLGGQGDTEAFF. The CDR3 DNA is TGTGCCAGCAGCTTAGGTGGGCAGGGGGACACTGAAGCTTTCTTT.